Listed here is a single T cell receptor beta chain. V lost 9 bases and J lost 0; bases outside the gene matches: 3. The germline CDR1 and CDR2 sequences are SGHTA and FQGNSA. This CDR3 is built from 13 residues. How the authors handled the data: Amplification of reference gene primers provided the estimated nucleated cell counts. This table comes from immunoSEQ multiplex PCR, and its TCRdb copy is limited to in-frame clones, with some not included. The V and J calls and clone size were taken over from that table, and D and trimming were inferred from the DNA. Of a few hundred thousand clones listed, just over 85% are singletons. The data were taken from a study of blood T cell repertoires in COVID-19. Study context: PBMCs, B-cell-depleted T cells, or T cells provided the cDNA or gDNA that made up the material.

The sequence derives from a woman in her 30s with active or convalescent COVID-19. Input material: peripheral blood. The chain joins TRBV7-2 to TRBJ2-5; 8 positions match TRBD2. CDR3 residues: CASKRGYQETQYF. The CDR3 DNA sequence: TGTGCCAGTAAGCGGGGGTACCAAGAGACCCAGTACTTC.